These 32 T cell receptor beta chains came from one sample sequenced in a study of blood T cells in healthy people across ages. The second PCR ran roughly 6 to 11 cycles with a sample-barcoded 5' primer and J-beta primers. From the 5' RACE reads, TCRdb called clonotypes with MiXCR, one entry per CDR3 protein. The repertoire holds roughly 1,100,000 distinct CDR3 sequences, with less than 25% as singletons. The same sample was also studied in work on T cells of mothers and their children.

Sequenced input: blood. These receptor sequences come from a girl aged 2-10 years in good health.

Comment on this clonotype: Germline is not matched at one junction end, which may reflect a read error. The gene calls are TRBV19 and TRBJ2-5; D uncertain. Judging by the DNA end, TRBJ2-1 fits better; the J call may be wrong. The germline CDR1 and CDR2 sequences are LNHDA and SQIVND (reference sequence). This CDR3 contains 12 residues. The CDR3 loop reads CAGSLGYNEQFF. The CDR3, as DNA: TGTGCCGGTAGCCTCGGATACAATGAGCAGTTCTTC.

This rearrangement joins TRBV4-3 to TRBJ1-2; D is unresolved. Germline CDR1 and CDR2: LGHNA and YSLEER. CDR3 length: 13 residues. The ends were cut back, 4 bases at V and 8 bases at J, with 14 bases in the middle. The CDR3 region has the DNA TGCGCCAGCAGCCCAAGGCCGGGAGAAGGCTACACCTTC. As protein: CASSPRPGEGYTF.

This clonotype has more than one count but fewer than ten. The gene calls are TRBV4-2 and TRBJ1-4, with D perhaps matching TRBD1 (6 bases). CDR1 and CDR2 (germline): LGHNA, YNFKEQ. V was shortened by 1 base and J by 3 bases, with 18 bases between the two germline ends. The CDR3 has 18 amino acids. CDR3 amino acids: CASSQVAQGKGPNEKLFF. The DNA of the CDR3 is TGTGCCAGCAGCCAAGTTGCTCAGGGGAAAGGGCCTAATGAAAAACTGTTTTTT.

The CDR3 nucleotides are TGTGCCACCAGCAGCGGGACAGGGGCCACCGGGGAGCTGTTTTTT. Its translation is CATSSGTGATGELFF. The rearrangement joins TRBV15 to TRBJ2-2; 10 bases match TRBD1. V lost 3 bases and J lost 4; bases outside the gene matches: 2. Germline values: CDR1 LNHNV, CDR2 YYDKDF (reference sequence). This CDR3 spans 15 amino acids.

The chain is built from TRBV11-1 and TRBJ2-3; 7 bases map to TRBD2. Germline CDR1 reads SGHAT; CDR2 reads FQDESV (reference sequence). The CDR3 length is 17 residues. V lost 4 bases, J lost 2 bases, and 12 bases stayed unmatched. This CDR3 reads CASSSPGERDATDTQYF. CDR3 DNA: TGTGCCAGCAGCTCCCCCGGGGAGCGGGATGCCACAGATACGCAGTATTTT.

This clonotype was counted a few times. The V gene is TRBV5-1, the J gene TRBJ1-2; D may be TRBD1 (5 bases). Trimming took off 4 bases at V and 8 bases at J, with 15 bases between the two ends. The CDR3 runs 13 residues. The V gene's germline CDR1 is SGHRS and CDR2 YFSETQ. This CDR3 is CASSKGPTEGYTF. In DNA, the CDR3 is TGCGCCAGCAGCAAGGGACCTACGGAGGGCTACACCTTC.

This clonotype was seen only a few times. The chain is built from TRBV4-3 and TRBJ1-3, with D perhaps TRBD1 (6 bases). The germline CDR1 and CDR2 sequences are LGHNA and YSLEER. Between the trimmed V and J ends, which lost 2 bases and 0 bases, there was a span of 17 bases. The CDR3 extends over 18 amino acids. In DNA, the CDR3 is TGCGCCAGCAGCCAATTGATTGACAGGAGAGGCTCTGGAAACACCATATATTTT. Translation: CASSQLIDRRGSGNTIYF.

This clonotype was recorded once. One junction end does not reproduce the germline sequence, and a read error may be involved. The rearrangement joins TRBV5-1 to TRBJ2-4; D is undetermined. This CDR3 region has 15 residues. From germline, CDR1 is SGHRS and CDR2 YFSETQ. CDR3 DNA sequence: TGCGCCAGCAGCTTGTCGGAGTTCGCCAAAAACATCCAGTACTTC. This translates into CASSLSEFAKNIQYF.

The CDR3 coding sequence is TGTGCCAGCAGTTTATTGGGGTGGGACAGGGAAATTTTCTACGAGCAGTACTTC. Translating gives CASSLLGWDREIFYEQYF. J is TRBJ2-1 and V is TRBV28, with 9 bases aligning to TRBD1. The DNA matches TRBJ2-7 better at its end, which makes the J call doubtful. Germline CDR1 reads MDHEN; CDR2 reads SYDVKM. The CDR3 sequence is 18 residues long.

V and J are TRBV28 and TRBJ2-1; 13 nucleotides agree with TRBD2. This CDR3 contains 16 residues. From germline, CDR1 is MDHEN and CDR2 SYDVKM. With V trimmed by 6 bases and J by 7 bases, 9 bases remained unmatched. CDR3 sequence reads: CASRSTSGRAWNEQFF. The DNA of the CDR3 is TGTGCCAGCAGGTCCACTAGCGGGAGGGCCTGGAATGAGCAGTTCTTC. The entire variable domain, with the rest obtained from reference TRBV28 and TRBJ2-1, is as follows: DVKVTQSSRYLVKRTGEKVFLECVQDMDHENMFWYRQDPGLGLRLIYFSYDVKMKEKGDIPEGYSVSREKKERFSLILESASTNQTSMYLCASRSTSGRAWNEQFFGPGTRLTVL.

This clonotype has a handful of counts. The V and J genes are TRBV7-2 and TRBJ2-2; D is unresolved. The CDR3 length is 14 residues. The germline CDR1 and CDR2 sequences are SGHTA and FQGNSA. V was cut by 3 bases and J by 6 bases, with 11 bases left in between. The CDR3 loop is CASSLGSLPGELFF. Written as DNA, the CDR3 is TGTGCCAGCAGCTTGGGAAGCTTGCCCGGGGAGCTGTTTTTT.

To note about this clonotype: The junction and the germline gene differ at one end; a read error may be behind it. CDR3 coding DNA: TGCAGCGCTAGACGGGTCCTGGAGACCCAGTACTTC. This gives the protein CSARRVLETQYF. This chain uses TRBV20-1 with TRBJ2-5; D is undetermined. CDR3 length equals 12 residues. Germline V gives CDR1 DFQATT, CDR2 SNEGSKA (reference sequence).

The CDR3, as DNA: TGTGCCAGCAGTCAGGGGGCAGGTCTTTCCTACGAGCAGTACTTC. Translating gives CASSQGAGLSYEQYF. V usage is TRBV7-2 and J usage is TRBJ2-7; TRBD1 agrees at 8 bases. This CDR3 has 15 amino acids. Germline CDR1 and CDR2: SGHTA and FQGNSA. V lost 6 bases and J lost 1; bases outside the gene matches: 8.

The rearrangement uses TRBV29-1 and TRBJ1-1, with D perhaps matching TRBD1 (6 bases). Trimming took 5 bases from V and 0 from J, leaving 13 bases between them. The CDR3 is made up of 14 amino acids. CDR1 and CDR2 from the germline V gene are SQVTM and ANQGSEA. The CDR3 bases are TGCAGCGTTTTGAGGACAGAAATGAACACTGAAGCTTTCTTT. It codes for CSVLRTEMNTEAFF.

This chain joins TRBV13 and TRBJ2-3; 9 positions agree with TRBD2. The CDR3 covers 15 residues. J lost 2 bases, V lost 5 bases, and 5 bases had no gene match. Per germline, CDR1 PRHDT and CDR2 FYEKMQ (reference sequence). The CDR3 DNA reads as TGTGCCAGCAGCGTAGCGGGGGTGGACACAGATACGCAGTATTTT. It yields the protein CASSVAGVDTDTQYF.

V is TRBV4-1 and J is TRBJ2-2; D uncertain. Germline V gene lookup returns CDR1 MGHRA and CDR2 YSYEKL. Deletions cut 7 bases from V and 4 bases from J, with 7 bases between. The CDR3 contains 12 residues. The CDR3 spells CASTDPTGELFF. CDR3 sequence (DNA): TGCGCCAGCACCGACCCCACCGGGGAGCTGTTTTTT.

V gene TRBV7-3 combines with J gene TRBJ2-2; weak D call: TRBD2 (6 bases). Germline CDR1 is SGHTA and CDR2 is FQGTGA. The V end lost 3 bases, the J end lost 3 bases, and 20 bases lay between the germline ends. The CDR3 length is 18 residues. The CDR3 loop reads CASSLKGLPLGYTGELFF. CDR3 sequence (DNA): TGTGCCAGCAGCTTGAAGGGACTTCCTTTAGGTTACACCGGGGAGCTGTTTTTT.

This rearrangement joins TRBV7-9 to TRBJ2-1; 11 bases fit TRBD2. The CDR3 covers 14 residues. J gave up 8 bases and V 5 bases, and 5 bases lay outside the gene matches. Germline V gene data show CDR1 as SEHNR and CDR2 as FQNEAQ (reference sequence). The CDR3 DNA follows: TGTGCCAGCAGCCCGACTAGCGGGAACCATGAGCAGTTCTTC. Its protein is CASSPTSGNHEQFF.

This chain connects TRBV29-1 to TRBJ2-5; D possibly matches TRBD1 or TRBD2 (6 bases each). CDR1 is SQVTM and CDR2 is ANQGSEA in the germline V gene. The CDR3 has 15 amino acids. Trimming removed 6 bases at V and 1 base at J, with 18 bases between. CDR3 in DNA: TGCAGCGTGAATGCCAGGGGAGGTGTCCAAGAGACCCAGTACTTC. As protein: CSVNARGGVQETQYF.

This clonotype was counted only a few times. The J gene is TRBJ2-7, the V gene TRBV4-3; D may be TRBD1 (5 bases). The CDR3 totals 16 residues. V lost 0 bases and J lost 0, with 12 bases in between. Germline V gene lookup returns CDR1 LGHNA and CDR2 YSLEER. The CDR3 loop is CASSQDRYRNSYEQYF. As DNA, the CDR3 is TGCGCCAGCAGCCAAGATAGGTACAGGAACTCCTACGAGCAGTACTTC.

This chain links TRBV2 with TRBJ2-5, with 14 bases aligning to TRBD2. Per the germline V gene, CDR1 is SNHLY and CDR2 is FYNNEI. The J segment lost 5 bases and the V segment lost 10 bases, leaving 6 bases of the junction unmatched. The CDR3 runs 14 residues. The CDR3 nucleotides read TGTGCCATGGAGGGACTAGCGGGGGTGGAGACCCAGTACTTC. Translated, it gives CAMEGLAGVETQYF.

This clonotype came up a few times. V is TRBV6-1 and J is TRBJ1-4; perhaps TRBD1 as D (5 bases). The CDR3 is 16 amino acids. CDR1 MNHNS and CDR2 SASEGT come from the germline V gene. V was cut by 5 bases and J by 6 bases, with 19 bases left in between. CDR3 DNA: TGTGCCAGCAGTCTCATGTTTGGGGACGGCGATGAAAAACTGTTTTTT. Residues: CASSLMFGDGDEKLFF.

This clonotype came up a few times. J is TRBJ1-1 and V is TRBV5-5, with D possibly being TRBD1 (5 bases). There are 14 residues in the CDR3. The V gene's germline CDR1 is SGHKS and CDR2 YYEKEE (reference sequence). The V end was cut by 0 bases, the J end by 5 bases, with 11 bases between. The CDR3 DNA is TGTGCCAGCAGCTTGGGAAGGGGTTGGACTGAAGCTTTCTTT. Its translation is CASSLGRGWTEAFF.

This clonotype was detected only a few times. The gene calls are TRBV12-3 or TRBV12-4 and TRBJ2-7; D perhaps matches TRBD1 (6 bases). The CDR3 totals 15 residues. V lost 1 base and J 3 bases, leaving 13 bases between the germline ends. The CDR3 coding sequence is TGTGCCAGCAGTTTAGAACGGGACACCATCTACGAGCAGTACTTC. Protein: CASSLERDTIYEQYF.

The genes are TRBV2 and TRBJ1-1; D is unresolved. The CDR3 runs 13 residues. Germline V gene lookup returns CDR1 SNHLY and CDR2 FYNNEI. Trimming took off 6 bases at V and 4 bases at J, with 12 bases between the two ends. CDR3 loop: CASRTWESTEAFF. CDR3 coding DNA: TGTGCCAGCAGGACATGGGAGTCCACTGAAGCTTTCTTT.

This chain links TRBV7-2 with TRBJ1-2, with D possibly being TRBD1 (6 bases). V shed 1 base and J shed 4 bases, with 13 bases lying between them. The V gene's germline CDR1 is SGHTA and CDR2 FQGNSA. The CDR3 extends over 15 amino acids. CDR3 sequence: CASSLEGRGAYGYTF. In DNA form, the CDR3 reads TGTGCCAGCAGCTTAGAAGGCAGGGGAGCCTATGGCTACACCTTC.

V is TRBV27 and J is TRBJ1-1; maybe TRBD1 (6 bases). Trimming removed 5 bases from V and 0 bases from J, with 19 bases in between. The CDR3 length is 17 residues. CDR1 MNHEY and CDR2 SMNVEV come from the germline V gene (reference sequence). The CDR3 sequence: CASSPYGGGAMNTEAFF. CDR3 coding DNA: TGTGCCAGCAGTCCTTACGGGGGGGGGGCGATGAACACTGAAGCTTTCTTT.

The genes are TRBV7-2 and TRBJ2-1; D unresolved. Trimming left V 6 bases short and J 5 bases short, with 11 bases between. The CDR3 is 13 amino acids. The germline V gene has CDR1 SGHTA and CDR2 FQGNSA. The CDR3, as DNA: TGTGCCAGCAGTTTTACGAGCAACAATGAGCAGTTCTTC. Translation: CASSFTSNNEQFF.

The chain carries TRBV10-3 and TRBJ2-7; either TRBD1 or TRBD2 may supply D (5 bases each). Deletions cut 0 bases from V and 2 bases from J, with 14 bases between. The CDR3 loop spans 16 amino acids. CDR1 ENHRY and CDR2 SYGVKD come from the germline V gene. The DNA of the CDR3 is TGTGCCATCAGTGAGTCCCCCGGGGCAGGAGCCTACGAGCAGTACTTC. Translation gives CAISESPGAGAYEQYF.

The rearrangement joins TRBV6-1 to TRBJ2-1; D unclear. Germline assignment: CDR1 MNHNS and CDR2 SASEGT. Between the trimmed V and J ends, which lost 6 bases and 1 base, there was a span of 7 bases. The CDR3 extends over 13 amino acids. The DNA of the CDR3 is TGTGCCAGCAGCGCAGCATCCTACAATGAGCAGTTCTTC. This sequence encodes CASSAASYNEQFF.

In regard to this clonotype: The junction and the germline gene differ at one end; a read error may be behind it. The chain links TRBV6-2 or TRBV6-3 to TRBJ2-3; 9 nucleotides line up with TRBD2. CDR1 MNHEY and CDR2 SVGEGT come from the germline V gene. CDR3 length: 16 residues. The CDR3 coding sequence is TGTGACAGCCTGAGGGTGGCTAGCGGGGCGGGAGATACGCAGTATTTT. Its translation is CDSLRVASGAGDTQYF.

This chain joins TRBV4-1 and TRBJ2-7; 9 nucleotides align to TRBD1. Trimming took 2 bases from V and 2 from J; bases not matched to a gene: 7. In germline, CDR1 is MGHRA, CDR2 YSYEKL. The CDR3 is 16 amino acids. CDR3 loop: CASSQLGTGPTYEQYF. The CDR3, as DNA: TGCGCCAGCAGCCAATTGGGGACAGGGCCCACCTACGAGCAGTACTTC.